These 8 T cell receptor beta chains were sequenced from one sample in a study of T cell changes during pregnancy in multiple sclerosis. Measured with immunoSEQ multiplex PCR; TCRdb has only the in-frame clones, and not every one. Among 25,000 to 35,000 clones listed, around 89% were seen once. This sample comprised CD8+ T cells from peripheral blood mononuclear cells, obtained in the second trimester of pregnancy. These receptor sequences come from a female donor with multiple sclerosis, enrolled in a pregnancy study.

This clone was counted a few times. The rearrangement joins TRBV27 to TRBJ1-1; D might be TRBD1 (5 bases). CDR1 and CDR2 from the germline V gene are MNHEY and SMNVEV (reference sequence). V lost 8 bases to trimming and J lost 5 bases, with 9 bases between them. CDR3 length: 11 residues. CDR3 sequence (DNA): TGTGCCAGCGGGGGGGGAACTGAAGCTTTCTTT. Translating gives CASGGGTEAFF.

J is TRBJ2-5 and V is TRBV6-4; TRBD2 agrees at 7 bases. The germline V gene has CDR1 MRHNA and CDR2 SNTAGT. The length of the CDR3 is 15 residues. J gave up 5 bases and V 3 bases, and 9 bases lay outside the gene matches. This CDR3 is CASSDRAGAGETQYF. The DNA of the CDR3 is TGTGCCAGCAGTGATAGGGCGGGAGCGGGGGAGACCCAGTACTTC.

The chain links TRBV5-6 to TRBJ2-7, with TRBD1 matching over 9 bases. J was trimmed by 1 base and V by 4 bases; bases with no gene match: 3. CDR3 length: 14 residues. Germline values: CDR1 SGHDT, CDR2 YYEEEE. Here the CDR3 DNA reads TGTGCCAGCAGCCTGGGACAGGGATCCTACGAGCAGTACTTC. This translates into CASSLGQGSYEQYF.

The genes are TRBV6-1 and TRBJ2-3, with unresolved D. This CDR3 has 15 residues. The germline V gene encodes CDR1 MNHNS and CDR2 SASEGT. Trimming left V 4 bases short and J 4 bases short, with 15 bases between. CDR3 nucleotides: TGTGCCAGCAGTGGACACCAAGAATCTCCAGATACGCAGTATTTT. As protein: CASSGHQESPDTQYF.

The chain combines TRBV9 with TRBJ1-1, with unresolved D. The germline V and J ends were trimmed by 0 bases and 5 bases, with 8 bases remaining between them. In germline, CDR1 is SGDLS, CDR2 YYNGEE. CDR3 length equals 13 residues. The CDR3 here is CASSVGGQTEAFF. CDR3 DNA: TGTGCCAGCAGCGTAGGTGGGCAAACTGAAGCTTTCTTT.

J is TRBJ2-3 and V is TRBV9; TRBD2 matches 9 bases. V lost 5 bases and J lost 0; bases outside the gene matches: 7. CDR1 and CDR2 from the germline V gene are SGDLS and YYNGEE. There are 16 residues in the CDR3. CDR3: CASSLSSGASTDTQYF. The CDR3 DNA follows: TGTGCCAGCAGTCTATCTAGCGGGGCTAGCACAGATACGCAGTATTTT.

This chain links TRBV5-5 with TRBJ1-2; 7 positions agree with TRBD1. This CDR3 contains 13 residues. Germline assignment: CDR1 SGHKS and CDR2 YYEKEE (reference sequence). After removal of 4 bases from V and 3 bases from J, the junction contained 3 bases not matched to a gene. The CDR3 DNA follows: TGTGCCAGCAGCCTCGGACAGGACTATGGCTACACCTTC. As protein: CASSLGQDYGYTF.

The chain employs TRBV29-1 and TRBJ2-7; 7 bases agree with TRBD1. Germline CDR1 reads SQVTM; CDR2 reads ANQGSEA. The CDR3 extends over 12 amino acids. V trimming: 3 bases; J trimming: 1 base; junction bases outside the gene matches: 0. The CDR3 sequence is CSVEGQSYEQYF. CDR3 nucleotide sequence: TGCAGCGTTGAGGGACAGTCCTACGAGCAGTACTTC.